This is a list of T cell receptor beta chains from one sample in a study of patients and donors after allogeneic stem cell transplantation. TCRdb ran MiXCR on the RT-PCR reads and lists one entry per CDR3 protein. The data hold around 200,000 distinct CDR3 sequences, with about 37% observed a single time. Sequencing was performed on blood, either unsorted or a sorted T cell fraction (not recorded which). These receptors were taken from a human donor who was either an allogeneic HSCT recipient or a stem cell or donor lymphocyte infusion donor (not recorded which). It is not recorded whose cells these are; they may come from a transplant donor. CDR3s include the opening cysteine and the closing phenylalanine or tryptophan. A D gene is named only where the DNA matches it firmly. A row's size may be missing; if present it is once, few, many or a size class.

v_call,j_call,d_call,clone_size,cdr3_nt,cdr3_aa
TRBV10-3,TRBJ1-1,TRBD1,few,TGTGCCATCAGTGAAGGGACAGGGGCTACTGAAGCTTTCTTT,CAISEGTGATEAFF
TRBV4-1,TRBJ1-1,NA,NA,TGCGCCAGCAGCCGGTATCGGCAGACCACTGAAGCTTTCTTT,CASSRYRQTTEAFF
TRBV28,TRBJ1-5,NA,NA,TGTGCCAGCACCATGACCCATCAGCCCCAGCATTTT,CASTMTHQPQHF
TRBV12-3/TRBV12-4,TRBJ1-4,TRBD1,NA,TGTGCCAGCAGGCCGCCGGGACAGGGAGAGGAAAAACTGTTTTTT,CASRPPGQGEEKLFF
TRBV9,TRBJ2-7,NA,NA,TGTGCCAGCAGCGTAGATCCAGGGGGGACCTACGAGCAGTACTTC,CASSVDPGGTYEQYF
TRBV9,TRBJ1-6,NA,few,TGTGCCAGCAGCTTCCCGGGACTTCTGGATTCACCCCTCCACTTT,CASSFPGLLDSPLHF
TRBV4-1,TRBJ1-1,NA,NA,TGCGCCAGCAGCCAAGATTCAGGATCTCACATGAACACTGAAGCTTTCTTT,CASSQDSGSHMNTEAFF
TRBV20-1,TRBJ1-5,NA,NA,TGCAGTGCTAGAGCCGGGACCTTATATCAGCCCCAGCATTTT,CSARAGTLYQPQHF
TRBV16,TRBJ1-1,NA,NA,TGTGCCAGCTCGAAACGAGGGAACACTGAAGCTTTCTTT,CASSKRGNTEAFF
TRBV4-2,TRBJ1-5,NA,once,TGTGCCAGCAGCCAAGACCAGGGGTGGGGCAATCAGCCCCAGCATTTT,CASSQDQGWGNQPQHF
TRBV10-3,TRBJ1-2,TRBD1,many,TGTGCCATCAGTGAGCAGGACAGGTTAGCTGGCTACACCTTC,CAISEQDRLAGYTF
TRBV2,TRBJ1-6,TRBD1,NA,TGTGCCAGCACCTCTAAGGGAGGGGGCAATTCACCCCTCCACTTT,CASTSKGGGNSPLHF
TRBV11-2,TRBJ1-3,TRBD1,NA,TGTGCCAGCAGCTTTGCTTTCGCCGGGACAGGAGGAAACACCATATATTTT,CASSFAFAGTGGNTIYF
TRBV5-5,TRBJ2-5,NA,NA,TGTGCCAGCAGCCCAGTGGGAGGGGGAGAAGGGACCCAGTACTTC,CASSPVGGGEGTQYF
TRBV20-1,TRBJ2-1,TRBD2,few,TGCAGTGCTTTACTAGCGGGGACTAACAATGAGCAGTTCTTC,CSALLAGTNNEQFF
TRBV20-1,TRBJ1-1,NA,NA,TGCAGTGCTGCAACAGACGGCCCCGAAGCTTTCTTT,CSAATDGPEAFF
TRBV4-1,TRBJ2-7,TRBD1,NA,TGCGCCAGCAGCCAGCCGGGACAGACCACCTACGAGCAGTACTTC,CASSQPGQTTYEQYF
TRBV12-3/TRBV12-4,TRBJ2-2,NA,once,TGTGCCAGCAGTTTACAGGCGGGGCCCGGGGAGCTGTTTTTT,CASSLQAGPGELFF
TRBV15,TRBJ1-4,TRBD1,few,TGTGCCACCAGCAGGGACAGGGTAGGGGAAAAACTGTTTTTT,CATSRDRVGEKLFF
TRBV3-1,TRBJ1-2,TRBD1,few,TGTGCCAGCAGCTTGGGACAGGGCGGTAAAGGCTACACCTTC,CASSLGQGGKGYTF
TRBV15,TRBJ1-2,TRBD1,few,TGTGCCACCAGCAGCACTCCAGGGGGCTACTATGGCTACACCTTC,CATSSTPGGYYGYTF
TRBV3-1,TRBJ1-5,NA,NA,TGTGCCAGCAGCCAAGGGACGCGTAGCAATCAGCCCCAGCATTTT,CASSQGTRSNQPQHF
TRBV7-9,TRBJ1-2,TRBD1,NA,TGTGCCAGCAGCCCTCGACAGGGGGCCGGCTATGGCTACACCTTC,CASSPRQGAGYGYTF
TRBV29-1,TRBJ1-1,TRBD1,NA,TGCAGCGCAGGGACAGTTATGAACACTGAAGCTTTCTTT,CSAGTVMNTEAFF
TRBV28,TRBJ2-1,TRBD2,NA,TGTGCCAGCAGTTTGCCTAGCGGGGGGTTACACAATGAGCAGTTCTTC,CASSLPSGGLHNEQFF
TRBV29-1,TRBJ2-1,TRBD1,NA,TGCAGCGGAGAAGGACAGGGGGATTTCTACAATGAGCAGTTCTTC,CSGEGQGDFYNEQFF
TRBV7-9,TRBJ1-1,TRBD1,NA,TGTGCCAGCAGCCCAACCTGGGGACAGGTTAAGGCTGAAGCTTTCTTT,CASSPTWGQVKAEAFF
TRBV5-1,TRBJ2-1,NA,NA,TGCGCCAGCAGCTTGGGCACCCGCCTTACGTACAATGAGCAGTTCTTC,CASSLGTRLTYNEQFF